The text below deals with one T cell receptor (beta chain). Its antigen is still unknown. The CDR3 length is 13 residues. Germline CDR1 and CDR2: SGHAT and FQDESV (reference sequence). Trimming shortened V by 5 bases and J by 1 base, and 8 bases separated the two germline ends. The sample belongs to a study of HIV-infected patients and healthy controls. Study as a whole: The CD4:CD8 ratio increased slightly in early therapy, but CD8 counts showed no consistent change. General study results and limits: Mean usage of eight alpha and eight beta V genes differed significantly in HIV-infected patients versus controls. CDR3 sharing between individuals was lower in HIV-infected patients than in healthy controls. Significantly higher mean Gini indices appeared in HIV-infected repertoires, possibly reflecting oligoclonality.

cDNA was made from roughly 470 ng RNA using alpha and beta constant primers. Each of the alpha and beta chains got its own library through chain-specific third strand synthesis with indices. TCRdb re-called the 5' RACE reads with MiXCR, one entry per CDR3 protein. The sample holds about 5,500 distinct CDR3 sequences; around 8.6% are singletons and the top ten take 20%. The repertoire came from unfractionated whole blood and reflected all unsorted peripheral T cells. The chain couples TRBV11-1 to TRBJ1-1, with unresolved D. The sample was blood, taken before antiretroviral therapy. This TCR was recovered from an adult with HIV infection. The CDR3 nucleotides are TGTGCCAGCAGCCCCACGGAGAACACTGAAGCTTTCTTT. It encodes CASSPTENTEAFF.